What follows describes a single TCR beta chain. Antigen unknown. Amplification used 60 Vbeta primers and 13 Jbeta primers. Only in-frame clones appear in the TCRdb table, and some are missing; sequencing was by immunoSEQ multiplex PCR. Of 110,000 or so clones in the sample, around 86% were seen once. Trimming left V 3 bases short and J 6 bases short, with 8 bases between. Germline V lookup: CDR1 ENHRY, CDR2 SYGVKD. This CDR3 comprises 12 residues. These data come from a study of cytomegalovirus exposure and HLA in healthy donors. Study details: Previous work identified roughly 110 million unique TCR beta sequences from approximately 190 million T cells.

Study-wide points: Later on, analysis showed that most CMV-associated TCR beta chains appeared to be HLA-restricted. As immune exposure information, only CMV serostatus was available. Rare sequences made up most TCRs, while some public TCRs were found in many donors.

V and J are TRBV10-3 and TRBJ1-2, with D unresolved. The receptor was derived from a man aged 25 to 45 in good health and CMV-seropositive. Input material: PBMCs. The CDR3 sequence: CAISDLEDGYTF. CDR3 nucleotide sequence: TGTGCCATCAGTGATCTGGAGGATGGCTACACCTTC.